This T cell receptor (beta chain) was sequenced during a study of blood T cells in healthy people across ages. The use of a sample-barcoded 5' primer and a J-beta primer mix characterized a second PCR of roughly 7 to 11 cycles. TCRdb called the 5' RACE reads again in MiXCR, with one record for every CDR3 protein. In the table there are 1.4 million or so distinct CDR3 sequences, 35% to 45% of which are singletons. V shed 4 bases, J shed 4 bases, and the junction held 12 bases outside the gene matches. The germline CDR1 and CDR2 sequences are SGDLS and YYNGEE. CDR3 length: 17 amino acids. V usage is TRBV9 and J usage is TRBJ2-3, with TRBD2 matching over 10 bases. Sequencing input: blood. The origin of this receptor is a woman between 18 and 29 years old in good health. The CDR3: CASSQLWSSGSADTQYF. As DNA, the CDR3 is TGTGCCAGCAGCCAACTTTGGTCTAGCGGGAGCGCAGATACGCAGTATTTT. Drawing the rest from reference TRBV9 and TRBJ2-3, the complete variable domain is DSGVTQTPKHLITATGQRVTLRCSPRSGDLSVYWYQQSLDQGLQFLIQYYNGEERAKGNILERFSAQQFPDLHSELNLSSLELGDSALYFCASSQLWSSGSADTQYFGPGTRLTVL.